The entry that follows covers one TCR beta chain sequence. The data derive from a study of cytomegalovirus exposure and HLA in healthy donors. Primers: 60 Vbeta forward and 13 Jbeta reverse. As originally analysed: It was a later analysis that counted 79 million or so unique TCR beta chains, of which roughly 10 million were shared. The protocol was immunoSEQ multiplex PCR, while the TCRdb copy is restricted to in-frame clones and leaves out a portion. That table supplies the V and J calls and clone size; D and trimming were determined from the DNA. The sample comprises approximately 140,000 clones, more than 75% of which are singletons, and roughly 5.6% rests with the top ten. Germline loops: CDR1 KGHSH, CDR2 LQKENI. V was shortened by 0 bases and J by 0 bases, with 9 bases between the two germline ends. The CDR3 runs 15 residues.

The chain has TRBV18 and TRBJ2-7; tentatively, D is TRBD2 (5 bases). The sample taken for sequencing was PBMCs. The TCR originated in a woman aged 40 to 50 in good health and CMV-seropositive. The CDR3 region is CASSPPSVSSYEQYF. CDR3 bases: TGTGCCAGCTCACCACCTAGCGTGAGCTCCTACGAGCAGTACTTC.